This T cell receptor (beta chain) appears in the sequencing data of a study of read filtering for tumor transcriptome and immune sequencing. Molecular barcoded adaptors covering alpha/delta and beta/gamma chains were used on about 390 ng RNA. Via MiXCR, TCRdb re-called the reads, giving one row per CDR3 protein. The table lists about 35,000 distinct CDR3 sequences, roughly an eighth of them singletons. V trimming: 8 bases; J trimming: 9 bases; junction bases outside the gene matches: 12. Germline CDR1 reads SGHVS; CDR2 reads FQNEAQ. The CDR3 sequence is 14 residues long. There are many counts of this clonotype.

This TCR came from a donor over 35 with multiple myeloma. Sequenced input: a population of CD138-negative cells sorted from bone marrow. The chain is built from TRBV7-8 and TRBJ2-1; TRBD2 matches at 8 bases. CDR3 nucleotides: TGTGCCAGCTCGAGAAGCGGGAGCGTGAGTGAGCAGTTCTTC. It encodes CASSRSGSVSEQFF. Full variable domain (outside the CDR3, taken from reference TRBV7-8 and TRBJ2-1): GAGVSQSPRYKVAKRGQDVALRCDPISGHVSLFWYQQALGQGPEFLTYFQNEAQLDKSGLPSDRFFAERPEGSVSTLKIQRTQQEDSAVYLCASSRSGSVSEQFFGPGTRLTVL.